Presented here are 13 T cell receptor beta chains from one specimen sequenced in a study of Graves' ophthalmopathy and Graves' hyperthyroidism (dated by TCRdb to the late 2010s). Sequencing instrument: Illumina HiSeq 2000. TCR beta CDR3 regions were amplified from RNA transcripts for repertoire sequencing. HTBI primers and the Qiagen OneStep RT-PCR kit were used in a first-round RT-PCR, which was followed by a second-round multiplex PCR, size selection and purification. Starting from the raw public reads, TCRdb applied fastp trimming at Q25, assembled clones with MiXCR and retained in-frame beta chains. Under each unique CDR3 protein, matching rows form one entry showing the most common genes and DNA. This sample lists around 1,000,000 distinct CDR3 sequences; 36% were detected once. The ten largest clones capture around 10% of the sample. Sample: peripheral blood or thyroid tissue (not recorded which). These receptors all come from an adult man with Graves' hyperthyroidism.

The chain joins TRBV12-3 or TRBV12-4 to TRBJ1-1; TRBD1 agrees at 9 bases. The V gene end was trimmed by 4 bases and the J gene end by 2 bases; junction bases not matched to a gene: 8. The CDR3 is 16 residues long. CDR3 protein: CASSSPSGQGNTEAFF. In nucleotides, the CDR3 is TGTGCCAGCAGTTCCCCCTCGGGACAGGGAAACACTGAAGCTTTCTTT.

This clonotype was observed many times. The rearrangement joins TRBV7-2 to TRBJ1-1; no reliable D call. From germline, CDR1 is SGHTA and CDR2 FQGNSA. The germline V and J ends were trimmed by 5 bases and 1 base, with 14 bases remaining between them. The CDR3 has 15 amino acids. The CDR3 nucleotides read TGTGCCAGCAGCACGCCCAGACATTCGAACACTGAAGCTTTCTTT. It encodes CASSTPRHSNTEAFF.

This clonotype has ten or more counts. J is TRBJ1-2 and V is TRBV12-3 or TRBV12-4, with unresolved D. Trimming took off 5 bases at V and 7 bases at J, with 17 bases between the two ends. CDR3 length: 14 residues. The DNA of the CDR3 is TGTGCCAGCAGTAAGGTGGCGAACAGCTCTGGCTACACCTTC. This codes for CASSKVANSSGYTF.

This rearrangement joins TRBV19 to TRBJ1-5; weak D call: TRBD1 (5 bases). V was clipped by 11 bases and J by 7 bases, with 18 bases between them. This CDR3 contains 13 residues. Germline V gene data show CDR1 as LNHDA and CDR2 as SQIVND (reference sequence). CDR3 DNA: TGTGCCTGGAGCCGGGGCGGTTACCAGCCCCAGCATTTT. This codes for CAWSRGGYQPQHF. Full variable domain (outside the CDR3, taken from reference TRBV19 and TRBJ1-5): DGGITQSPKYLFRKEGQNVTLSCEQNLNHDAMYWYRQDPGQGLRLIYYSQIVNDFQKGDIAEGYSVSREKKESFPLTVTSAQKNPTAFYLCAWSRGGYQPQHFGDGTRLSIL.

The rearrangement uses TRBV12-3 or TRBV12-4 and TRBJ1-2; TRBD1 agrees at 8 bases. The ends lost 2 bases at V and 5 bases at J; junction bases unmatched: 13. This CDR3 contains 17 residues. The CDR3: CASSLSGTGGVGYGYTF. CDR3 sequence (DNA): TGTGCCAGCAGTTTAAGCGGGACAGGCGGGGTTGGTTATGGCTACACCTTC.

The V and J genes are TRBV18 and TRBJ2-7, with 8 bases fitting TRBD2. V was clipped by 0 bases and J by 3 bases; unmatched bases: 4. Looked up from germline, CDR1 is KGHSH and CDR2 is LQKENI. The CDR3 totals 15 residues. CDR3 nucleotides: TGTGCCAGCTCACCACCGGGACTAGAGAACTACGAGCAGTACTTC. Amino acid sequence: CASSPPGLENYEQYF.

The V call is TRBV19, the J call TRBJ1-6, with TRBD1 matching over 7 bases. This CDR3 contains 16 residues. Trimming removed 3 bases from V and 1 base from J; junction bases left unmatched: 3. Looked up from germline, CDR1 is LNHDA and CDR2 is SQIVND (reference sequence). The DNA for the CDR3 is TGTGCCAGTAGTATTACACAGGGGTCCTATAATTCACCCCTCCACTTT. Protein: CASSITQGSYNSPLHF.

This clonotype has only a few counts. J is TRBJ1-3 and V is TRBV10-3, with TRBD1 matching over 9 bases. This CDR3 is built from 16 residues. After removal of 3 bases from V and 2 bases from J, the junction contained 5 bases not matched to a gene. CDR1 and CDR2 (germline): ENHRY, SYGVKD. DNA of the CDR3: TGTGCCATCAGTGACACGGACAGGGGCACTGGAAACACCATATATTTT. This encodes CAISDTDRGTGNTIYF.

This clonotype was seen at least ten times. The rearrangement joins TRBV7-9 to TRBJ1-2; D is perhaps TRBD1 (5 bases). V lost 5 bases to trimming and J lost 8 bases, with 21 bases between them. The CDR3 loop spans 15 amino acids. The germline gives CDR1 SEHNR, CDR2 FQNEAQ (reference sequence). Written as DNA, the CDR3 is TGTGCCAGCAGCGGGGCCGGGACCCTCTATCGGGGCTACACCTTC. It yields the protein CASSGAGTLYRGYTF.

J is TRBJ2-7 and V is TRBV20-1; TRBD1 aligns across 8 bases. Per the germline V gene, CDR1 is DFQATT and CDR2 is SNEGSKA (reference sequence). Trimming cost V 4 bases and J 4 bases; bases outside gene matches: 12. The CDR3 sequence is 15 residues long. The CDR3 protein is CSANPGTGSRYEQYF. Written as DNA, the CDR3 is TGCAGTGCTAACCCCGGGACAGGCTCCCGGTACGAGCAGTACTTC.

Many counts were recorded for this clonotype. Here the CDR3 DNA reads TGTGCCAGCAGCGCTGGTACAGGGGGTCGGTACGAGCAGTACTTC. Encoded protein: CASSAGTGGRYEQYF. This chain links TRBV9 with TRBJ2-7, with 8 nucleotides matching TRBD1. This CDR3 is 15 amino acids long. Germline assignment: CDR1 SGDLS and CDR2 YYNGEE. Trimming removed 3 bases from V and 4 bases from J; junction bases left unmatched: 9. The full variable domain, in which reference TRBV9 and TRBJ2-7 provide the parts outside the CDR3, is DSGVTQTPKHLITATGQRVTLRCSPRSGDLSVYWYQQSLDQGLQFLIQYYNGEERAKGNILERFSAQQFPDLHSELNLSSLELGDSALYFCASSAGTGGRYEQYFGPGTRLTVT.

A single count supports this clonotype. A much larger clone differs from this one at a single base, so this may be a read error. CDR3 nucleotide sequence: TGTGCCAGCAGCATAAGGCCCGGAGGGAATCAGCCCCAGCATTTT. As protein: CASSIRPGGNQPQHF. This chain uses TRBV9 with TRBJ1-5, with D uncertain. Germline V lookup: CDR1 SGDLS, CDR2 YYNGEE. V gave up 4 bases and J gave up 4 bases, with 15 bases separating them. This CDR3 has 15 amino acids.

The chain couples TRBV29-1 to TRBJ1-1; 10 bases line up with TRBD1. Germline trimming cut 5 bases from V and 2 bases from J; bases unmatched to any gene: 8. Germline CDR1 is SQVTM and CDR2 is ANQGSEA. This CDR3 region has 15 residues. The CDR3 loop is CSVQGTGAGNTEAFF. The DNA of the CDR3 is TGCAGCGTTCAGGGGACAGGGGCCGGCAACACTGAAGCTTTCTTT.